A selection of T cell receptor beta chains follows, all from one sample in a study of cytomegalovirus exposure and HLA in healthy donors. Some clones are missing from TCRdb's copy, which holds only in-frame ones; the method was immunoSEQ multiplex PCR. Here the sample spans roughly 67,000 clones, 90% to 95% being singletons. Sequencing was done on a sample of PBMCs. These TCRs come from a man aged 18 to 29 in good health and CMV-seronegative. CDR3s include the opening cysteine and the closing phenylalanine or tryptophan. A D gene is named only where the DNA matches it firmly. Part of the rows lack a size; the others show once, few, many or a class for expanded clones.

v_call: TRBV13; clone_size: few; d_call: TRBD2; j_call: TRBJ2-3; cdr3_nt: TGTGCCAGCAGCCTACTAGCGTTTAGCACAGATACGCAGTATTTT; cdr3_aa: CASSLLAFSTDTQYF
v_call: TRBV29-1; clone_size: -; d_call: TRBD2; j_call: TRBJ2-3; cdr3_nt: TGCAGCGTTGGGAGGGGCGGGAGGGCCGCAGATACGCAGTATTTT; cdr3_aa: CSVGRGGRAADTQYF
v_call: TRBV27; clone_size: -; d_call: TRBD1; j_call: TRBJ1-1; cdr3_nt: TGTGCCAGCAGCTGGACAGGGGGAGTCACTGAAGCTTTCTTT; cdr3_aa: CASSWTGGVTEAFF
v_call: TRBV10-3; clone_size: -; d_call: -; j_call: TRBJ2-7; cdr3_nt: TGTGCCATCAGTCCTCGGGACACCTACGAGCAGTACTTC; cdr3_aa: CAISPRDTYEQYF
v_call: TRBV19; clone_size: -; d_call: -; j_call: TRBJ2-1; cdr3_nt: TGTGCCAGTAGCCTAAGGAGTAGCGCTTACAATGAGCAGTTCTTC; cdr3_aa: CASSLRSSAYNEQFF
v_call: TRBV5-8; clone_size: -; d_call: TRBD2; j_call: TRBJ2-1; cdr3_nt: TGTGCCAGCAGCTTGCGGACTAGCGTGGGTAATGAGCAGTTCTTC; cdr3_aa: CASSLRTSVGNEQFF
v_call: TRBV27; clone_size: -; d_call: TRBD2; j_call: TRBJ2-7; cdr3_nt: TGTGCCAGCAGGGATCAGCGGGAGGGGTCCTACGAGCAGTACTTC; cdr3_aa: CASRDQREGSYEQYF
v_call: TRBV7-3; clone_size: -; d_call: -; j_call: TRBJ1-1; cdr3_nt: TGTGCCAGCAGCTTAACGGACTCCACTGAAGCTTTCTTT; cdr3_aa: CASSLTDSTEAFF
v_call: TRBV7-2; clone_size: once; d_call: -; j_call: TRBJ2-2; cdr3_nt: TGTGCCAGCAGCTTGAGGGGGTGGAACACCGGGGAGCTGTTTTTT; cdr3_aa: CASSLRGWNTGELFF
v_call: TRBV9; clone_size: -; d_call: -; j_call: TRBJ1-3; cdr3_nt: TGTGCCAGCAGCGTAGCTGGGGGCACTGGAAACACCATATATTTT; cdr3_aa: CASSVAGGTGNTIYF
v_call: TRBV5-6; clone_size: -; d_call: TRBD1; j_call: TRBJ2-3; cdr3_nt: TGTGCCAGCAGCCCGGGACAGGGGGTCACAGATACGCAGTATTTT; cdr3_aa: CASSPGQGVTDTQYF
v_call: TRBV6-1; clone_size: -; d_call: -; j_call: TRBJ2-7; cdr3_nt: TGTGCCAGCAGCTTAGTGCCCTCCTACGAGCAGTACTTC; cdr3_aa: CASSLVPSYEQYF
v_call: TRBV27; clone_size: -; d_call: TRBD1; j_call: TRBJ1-2; cdr3_nt: TGTGCCAGCAGTTTATTGGGGGGACAGAGAAACTATGGCTACACCTTC; cdr3_aa: CASSLLGGQRNYGYTF
v_call: TRBV5-3; clone_size: -; d_call: -; j_call: TRBJ1-5; cdr3_nt: TGTGCCAGAAGCTTGGAAAAGGGCGGGGGCAATCAGCCCCAGCATTTT; cdr3_aa: CARSLEKGGGNQPQHF
v_call: TRBV14; clone_size: -; d_call: -; j_call: TRBJ2-7; cdr3_nt: TGTGCCAGCAGGGGCCAGGGCACCTACGAGCAGTACTTC; cdr3_aa: CASRGQGTYEQYF
v_call: TRBV30; clone_size: -; d_call: -; j_call: TRBJ2-7; cdr3_nt: TGTGCCTGGAGCCGTAGCAACGAGCAGTACTTC; cdr3_aa: CAWSRSNEQYF
v_call: TRBV28; clone_size: -; d_call: -; j_call: TRBJ1-5; cdr3_nt: TGTGCCAGCAGCCGCTTAGACAGGTATAGCAATCAGCCCCAGCATTTT; cdr3_aa: CASSRLDRYSNQPQHF
v_call: TRBV7-9; clone_size: -; d_call: -; j_call: TRBJ2-3; cdr3_nt: TGTGCCAGCAGCTTAATCGGGTACACAGATACGCAGTATTTT; cdr3_aa: CASSLIGYTDTQYF
v_call: TRBV5-1; clone_size: -; d_call: -; j_call: TRBJ1-1; cdr3_nt: TGCGCCAGCAGCGAGGGGGACACTGAAGCTTTCTTT; cdr3_aa: CASSEGDTEAFF
v_call: TRBV7-9; clone_size: -; d_call: -; j_call: TRBJ2-7; cdr3_nt: TGTGCCAGCAGCTTAAATCGTGACGAGCAGTACTTC; cdr3_aa: CASSLNRDEQYF
v_call: TRBV28; clone_size: -; d_call: -; j_call: TRBJ2-1; cdr3_nt: TGTGCCAGCAGTTCACTGAGTCATGAGCAGTTCTTC; cdr3_aa: CASSSLSHEQFF
v_call: TRBV5-1; clone_size: -; d_call: -; j_call: TRBJ2-4; cdr3_nt: TGCGCCAGCAGCGGGGGAGGATGGACGACATCGCTCAAAAACATTCAGTACTTC; cdr3_aa: CASSGGGWTTSLKNIQYF
v_call: TRBV7-2; clone_size: -; d_call: TRBD2; j_call: TRBJ2-7; cdr3_nt: TGTGCCAGCAGCTCCCCCCCTGGCGGGAGTCGGGGAAAGTACTTC; cdr3_aa: CASSSPPGGSRGKYF
v_call: TRBV5-1; clone_size: -; d_call: TRBD1; j_call: TRBJ1-1; cdr3_nt: TGCGCCAGCAGCCGACGGACAGGGGTTTGGCTGTACACTGAAGCTTTCTTT; cdr3_aa: CASSRRTGVWLYTEAFF
v_call: TRBV4-2; clone_size: many; d_call: TRBD1; j_call: TRBJ2-6; cdr3_nt: TGTGCCAGCAGCCAAGAACAGGGGGCTGGGGCCAACGTCCTGACTTTC; cdr3_aa: CASSQEQGAGANVLTF
v_call: TRBV2; clone_size: -; d_call: TRBD1; j_call: TRBJ1-1; cdr3_nt: TGTGCCAGCGGGGGACAGATTTTAAGGAACACTGAAGCTTTCTTT; cdr3_aa: CASGGQILRNTEAFF
v_call: TRBV21-1; clone_size: few; d_call: -; j_call: TRBJ2-4; cdr3_nt: TGTGCCAGCAGCAAAGGGGGCCTACGGAACATTCAGTACTTC; cdr3_aa: CASSKGGLRNIQYF
v_call: TRBV7-3; clone_size: -; d_call: -; j_call: TRBJ1-1; cdr3_nt: TGTGCCAGCAGCGAAGGGGGGGGCACTGAAGCTTTCTTT; cdr3_aa: CASSEGGGTEAFF
v_call: TRBV7-3; clone_size: once; d_call: TRBD2; j_call: TRBJ2-5; cdr3_nt: TGTGCCAGCAGCTTACTAGCGGGGGGACAAGAGACCCAGTACTTC; cdr3_aa: CASSLLAGGQETQYF
v_call: TRBV27; clone_size: -; d_call: -; j_call: TRBJ1-5; cdr3_nt: TGTGCCAGCAGTTTATCCCCCGGGGGGCAGCCCCAGCATTTT; cdr3_aa: CASSLSPGGQPQHF
v_call: TRBV11-2; clone_size: -; d_call: -; j_call: TRBJ1-4; cdr3_nt: TGTGCCAGCAGCTTAGGCGGAACGGGGAATGAAAAACTGTTTTTT; cdr3_aa: CASSLGGTGNEKLFF
v_call: TRBV9; clone_size: -; d_call: -; j_call: TRBJ2-7; cdr3_nt: TGTGCCAGCAGCGTAGGACAGCTACACTACGAGCAGTACTTC; cdr3_aa: CASSVGQLHYEQYF
v_call: TRBV5-6; clone_size: -; d_call: TRBD1; j_call: TRBJ1-5; cdr3_nt: TGTGCCAGCAGCTTAACAGGGGTCAATCAGCCCCAGCATTTT; cdr3_aa: CASSLTGVNQPQHF
v_call: TRBV2; clone_size: -; d_call: TRBD2; j_call: TRBJ2-1; cdr3_nt: TGTGCCAGCAGCGGGGGACTAGCGGTGACCAATGAGCAGTTCTTC; cdr3_aa: CASSGGLAVTNEQFF
v_call: TRBV4-3; clone_size: -; d_call: -; j_call: TRBJ2-5; cdr3_nt: TGCGCCAGCAGCCAAGGTCGTCAGGAGACCCAGTACTTC; cdr3_aa: CASSQGRQETQYF
v_call: TRBV9; clone_size: -; d_call: TRBD1; j_call: TRBJ1-1; cdr3_nt: TGTGCCAGCAGCGTAGTCCCCGGGACAGGGGAAGCTTTCTTT; cdr3_aa: CASSVVPGTGEAFF
v_call: TRBV11-1; clone_size: -; d_call: -; j_call: TRBJ2-1; cdr3_nt: TGTGCCAGCAGCGTTAGAAGGGGAAGTGAGCAGTTCTTC; cdr3_aa: CASSVRRGSEQFF
v_call: TRBV9; clone_size: -; d_call: TRBD1; j_call: TRBJ2-2; cdr3_nt: TGTGCCAGCAGCTTACAGGGGAGCAACACCGGGGAGCTGTTTTTT; cdr3_aa: CASSLQGSNTGELFF
v_call: TRBV2; clone_size: -; d_call: -; j_call: TRBJ2-2; cdr3_nt: TGTGCCAGCAGCACTGGGACTGCAACCGGGGAGCTGTTTTTT; cdr3_aa: CASSTGTATGELFF
v_call: TRBV6-4; clone_size: -; d_call: -; j_call: TRBJ2-2; cdr3_nt: TGTGCCACCCAGGATGGGCAGGGTAAAATCGGGGAGCTGTTTTTT; cdr3_aa: CATQDGQGKIGELFF
v_call: TRBV9; clone_size: -; d_call: -; j_call: TRBJ1-5; cdr3_nt: TGTGCCAGCAGCGTCAGCGGGGGGGAAGATCATCAGCCCCAGCATTTT; cdr3_aa: CASSVSGGEDHQPQHF
v_call: TRBV27; clone_size: -; d_call: -; j_call: TRBJ2-7; cdr3_nt: TGTGCCAGCAGGACTCACGAAGGCTACGAGCAGTACTTC; cdr3_aa: CASRTHEGYEQYF
v_call: TRBV5-1; clone_size: -; d_call: -; j_call: TRBJ2-3; cdr3_nt: TGCGCCAGCAGCTTGGACTTATACACAGATACGCAGTATTTT; cdr3_aa: CASSLDLYTDTQYF
v_call: TRBV2; clone_size: -; d_call: TRBD1; j_call: TRBJ1-1; cdr3_nt: TGTGCCAGCAGTCCAGACAGGGTGGGTGAAGCTTTCTTT; cdr3_aa: CASSPDRVGEAFF
v_call: TRBV27; clone_size: once; d_call: -; j_call: TRBJ2-5; cdr3_nt: TGTGCCAGCAGGCGGGACCGCTACCAAGAGACCCAGTACTTC; cdr3_aa: CASRRDRYQETQYF
v_call: TRBV7-2; clone_size: few; d_call: TRBD2; j_call: TRBJ2-7; cdr3_nt: TGTGCCAGCAGCTCCAGACGACCCCAGCGGGGCGACTCCTACGAGCAGTACTTC; cdr3_aa: CASSSRRPQRGDSYEQYF
v_call: TRBV4-3; clone_size: -; d_call: -; j_call: TRBJ1-2; cdr3_nt: TGCGCCAGCAGCAATTTTGGAGGGGCCGGCTACACCTTC; cdr3_aa: CASSNFGGAGYTF
v_call: TRBV7-7; clone_size: -; d_call: -; j_call: TRBJ2-1; cdr3_nt: TGTGCTAGCAGCTCCCGATCCACGGCGGGGCGGAATGAGCAGTTCTTC; cdr3_aa: CASSSRSTAGRNEQFF
v_call: TRBV5-4; clone_size: -; d_call: -; j_call: TRBJ2-2; cdr3_nt: TGTGCCAGCAGCCGGGGAGAACAGGGTGAAACCGGGGAGCTGTTTTTT; cdr3_aa: CASSRGEQGETGELFF
v_call: TRBV5-6; clone_size: once; d_call: -; j_call: TRBJ2-7; cdr3_nt: TGTGCCAGCAGCTGGAATTGGGCGTACGAGCAGTACTTC; cdr3_aa: CASSWNWAYEQYF
v_call: TRBV27; clone_size: -; d_call: -; j_call: TRBJ1-2; cdr3_nt: TGTGCCAGCAGTTTAACAGGCATCTATGGCTACACCTTC; cdr3_aa: CASSLTGIYGYTF
v_call: TRBV11-2; clone_size: -; d_call: -; j_call: TRBJ2-3; cdr3_nt: TGTGCCAGCAGCTCCGATCCGGGGACAAGGACAGATACGCAGTATTTT; cdr3_aa: CASSSDPGTRTDTQYF
v_call: TRBV28; clone_size: -; d_call: -; j_call: TRBJ1-1; cdr3_nt: TGTGCCAGCATTATCGGGGGGACCTTGAACACTGAAGCTTTCTTT; cdr3_aa: CASIIGGTLNTEAFF
v_call: TRBV19; clone_size: -; d_call: TRBD1; j_call: TRBJ1-2; cdr3_nt: TGTGCCAGTACCGTGACGGGACAGGGTTTGGGTGGCTACACCTTC; cdr3_aa: CASTVTGQGLGGYTF
v_call: TRBV30; clone_size: -; d_call: TRBD2; j_call: TRBJ2-7; cdr3_nt: TGTGCCTGGAGTTATTTAGCGGGAGGCGAGCAGTACTTC; cdr3_aa: CAWSYLAGGEQYF
v_call: TRBV4-3; clone_size: -; d_call: -; j_call: TRBJ2-5; cdr3_nt: TGCGCCAGCAGCCAAGATCTTAAAGAGACCCAGTACTTC; cdr3_aa: CASSQDLKETQYF